Presented here are 11 T cell receptor beta chains from one specimen sequenced in a study of identical twins. In TCRdb, the 5' RACE reads were re-called with MiXCR into one record per CDR3 protein. This sample has about 520,000 distinct CDR3 sequences; less than 25% occur once, and the top ten carry about 0.99%. The sample also formed part of further work on T cells expressing NK-cell markers.

The specimen was CD4+ T cells sorted from blood. The source is a woman between 18 and 30 years old in good health.

This clonotype was seen a few times. The chain employs TRBV5-1 and TRBJ2-3; unclear D gene. Trimming left V 0 bases short and J 1 base short, with 9 bases between. The CDR3 is 15 amino acids. Germline values: CDR1 SGHRS, CDR2 YFSETQ. This CDR3 is CASSLEVARTDTQYF. The CDR3 coding sequence is TGCGCCAGCAGCTTGGAGGTAGCCCGCACAGATACGCAGTATTTT.

The V and J genes are TRBV10-3 and TRBJ2-1; 8 bases agree with TRBD1. The J segment lost 7 bases and the V segment lost 11 bases, leaving 13 bases of the junction unmatched. Germline CDR1 ENHRY, CDR2 SYGVKD. The CDR3 covers 14 residues. The CDR3 DNA sequence: TGTGCCTCACAAGGACAGGGCCGGGGGAATGAGCAGTTCTTC. This gives the protein CASQGQGRGNEQFF.

This clonotype appeared a few times. V and J are TRBV12-3 or TRBV12-4 and TRBJ2-1; D is undetermined. Between the trimmed V and J ends, which lost 5 bases and 0 bases, there was a span of 11 bases. This CDR3 comprises 15 residues. The CDR3: CASSPSSSSYNEQFF. CDR3 in DNA: TGTGCCAGCAGTCCCTCATCCAGCTCCTACAATGAGCAGTTCTTC.

This clonotype was recorded a few times. J is TRBJ2-1 and V is TRBV5-1, with 13 bases that match TRBD2. The germline V gene has CDR1 SGHRS and CDR2 YFSETQ. V shed 4 bases, J shed 5 bases, and the junction held 6 bases outside the gene matches. CDR3 size: 16 residues. The CDR3 here is CASSPGLAGIDNEQFF. Written as DNA, the CDR3 is TGCGCCAGCAGCCCGGGACTAGCGGGGATTGACAATGAGCAGTTCTTC. The entire variable domain, with the rest obtained from reference TRBV5-1 and TRBJ2-1, is as follows: KAGVTQTPRYLIKTRGQQVTLSCSPISGHRSVSWYQQTPGQGLQFLFEYFSETQRNKGNFPGRFSGRQFSNSRSEMNVSTLELGDSALYLCASSPGLAGIDNEQFFGPGTRLTVL.

The J gene is TRBJ1-1, the V gene TRBV9; D remains unclear. Germline CDR1 and CDR2: SGDLS and YYNGEE. The CDR3 has 14 amino acids. The V and J ends lost 4 bases and 1 base respectively, with 11 bases between them. As DNA, the CDR3 is TGTGCCAGCAGCCCCCTTGGGAAGAACACTGAAGCTTTCTTT. Translating gives CASSPLGKNTEAFF.

This clonotype was picked up a small number of times. The chain employs TRBV18 and TRBJ1-5, with D tentatively TRBD1 (5 bases). Germline assignment: CDR1 KGHSH and CDR2 LQKENI. V lost 3 bases and J 6 bases, leaving 15 bases between the germline ends. The CDR3 consists of 15 residues. CDR3 in amino acids: CASSPAPGNAQPQHF. CDR3 sequence (DNA): TGTGCCAGCTCACCCGCTCCAGGGAACGCTCAGCCCCAGCATTTT.

This clonotype has just a few counts. The rearrangement joins TRBV12-3 or TRBV12-4 to TRBJ2-4; no clear D gene. V was clipped by 7 bases and J by 0 bases, with 7 bases between them. The CDR3 covers 13 residues. CDR3 amino acids: CASTDLAKNIQYF. The DNA for the CDR3 is TGTGCCAGCACAGACCTAGCCAAAAACATTCAGTACTTC.

Only a few counts were recorded for this clonotype. The chain uses TRBV5-1 and TRBJ2-1; TRBD2 matches at 11 bases. The CDR3 length is 14 residues. After removal of 5 bases from V and 7 bases from J, the junction contained 5 bases not matched to a gene. The germline CDR1 and CDR2 sequences are SGHRS and YFSETQ. CDR3 DNA sequence: TGCGCCAGCAGGGCACTAGCGGGAGTGAATGAGCAGTTCTTC. Encoded protein: CASRALAGVNEQFF.

The gene calls are TRBV5-1 and TRBJ2-5; a possible D gene is TRBD2 (6 bases). Germline V CDR1 and CDR2: SGHRS, YFSETQ. The CDR3 is made up of 15 amino acids. Deletions cut 5 bases from V and 5 bases from J, with 19 bases between. CDR3 sequence (DNA): TGCGCCAGCAGTTCCCTCCCCGGGACTCAGGAGACCCAGTACTTC. As protein: CASSSLPGTQETQYF.

The rearrangement joins TRBV5-1 to TRBJ1-4, with 8 bases identical to TRBD1. This CDR3 contains 14 residues. Unmatched junction bases numbered 6, after V lost 4 bases and J lost 7 bases. The V gene's germline CDR1 is SGHRS and CDR2 YFSETQ. CDR3 bases: TGCGCCAGCAGCCCCAGGGGGCGCAGTGAAAAACTGTTTTTT. It codes for CASSPRGRSEKLFF.

The chain links TRBV11-2 to TRBJ2-2; the match to TRBD2 covers 7 bases. The CDR3 is 15 amino acids. V shed 2 bases, J shed 6 bases, and the junction held 6 bases outside the gene matches. CDR1 and CDR2 (germline): SGHAT, FQNNGV. Here the CDR3 reads CASSLSRGGAGELFF. In DNA, the CDR3 is TGTGCCAGCAGCTTATCCCGGGGAGGGGCCGGGGAGCTGTTTTTT.